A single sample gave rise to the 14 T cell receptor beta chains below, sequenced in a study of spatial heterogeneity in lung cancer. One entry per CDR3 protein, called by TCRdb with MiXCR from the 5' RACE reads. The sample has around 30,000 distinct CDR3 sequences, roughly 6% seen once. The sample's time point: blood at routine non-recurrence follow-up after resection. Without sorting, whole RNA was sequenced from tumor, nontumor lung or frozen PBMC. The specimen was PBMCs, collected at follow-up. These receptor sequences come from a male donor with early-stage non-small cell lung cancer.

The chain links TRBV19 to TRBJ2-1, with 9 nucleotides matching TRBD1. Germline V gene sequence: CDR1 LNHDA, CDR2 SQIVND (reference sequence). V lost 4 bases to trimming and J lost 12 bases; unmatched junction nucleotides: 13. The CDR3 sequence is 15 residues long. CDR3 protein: CASSRGTGYSRGQFF. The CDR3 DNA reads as TGTGCCAGTAGTAGGGGGACAGGGTATAGTCGGGGGCAGTTCTTC.

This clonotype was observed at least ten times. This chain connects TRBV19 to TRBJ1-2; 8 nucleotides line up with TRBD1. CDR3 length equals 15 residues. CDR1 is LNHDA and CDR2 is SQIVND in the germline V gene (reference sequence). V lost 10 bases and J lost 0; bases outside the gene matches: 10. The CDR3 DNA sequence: TGTGCCACCGGACAGGGACCATCCTCTAACTATGGCTACACCTTC. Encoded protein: CATGQGPSSNYGYTF.

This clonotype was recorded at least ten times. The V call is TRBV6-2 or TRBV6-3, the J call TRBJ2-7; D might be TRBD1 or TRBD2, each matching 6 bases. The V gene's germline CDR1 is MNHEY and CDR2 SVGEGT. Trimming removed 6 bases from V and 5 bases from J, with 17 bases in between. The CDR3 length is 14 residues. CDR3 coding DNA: TGTGCCAGCAGCCGGACTACAGGGTTTAACGAGCAGTACGTC. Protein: CASSRTTGFNEQYV.

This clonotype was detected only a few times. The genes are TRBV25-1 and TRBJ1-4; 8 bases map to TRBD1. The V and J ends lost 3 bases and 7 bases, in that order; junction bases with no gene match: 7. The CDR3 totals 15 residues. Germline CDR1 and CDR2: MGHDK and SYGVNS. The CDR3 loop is CASSDPGQGGEKLFF. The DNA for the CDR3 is TGTGCCAGCAGTGATCCCGGACAGGGCGGTGAAAAACTGTTTTTT.

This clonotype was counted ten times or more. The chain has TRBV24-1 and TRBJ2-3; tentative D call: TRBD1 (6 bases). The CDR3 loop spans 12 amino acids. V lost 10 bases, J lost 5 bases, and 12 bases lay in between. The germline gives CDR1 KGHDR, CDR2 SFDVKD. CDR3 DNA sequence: TGTGCCACGGCAACAGGGATAGATACGCAGTATTTT. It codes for CATATGIDTQYF.

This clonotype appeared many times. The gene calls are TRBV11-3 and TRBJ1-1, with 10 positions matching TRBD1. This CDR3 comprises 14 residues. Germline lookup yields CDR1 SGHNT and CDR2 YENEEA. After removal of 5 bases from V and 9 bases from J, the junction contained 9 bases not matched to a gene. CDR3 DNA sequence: TGTGCCAGCAGCCCGGGGACAGGGGTTGAAAAAGCTTTCTTT. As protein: CASSPGTGVEKAFF.

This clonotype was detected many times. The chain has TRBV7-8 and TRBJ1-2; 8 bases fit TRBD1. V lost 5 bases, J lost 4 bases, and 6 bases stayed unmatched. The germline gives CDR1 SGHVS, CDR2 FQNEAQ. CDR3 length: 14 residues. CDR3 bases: TGTGCCAGCAGCCCGAGACAGGGGAGCTATGGCTACACCTTC. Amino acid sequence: CASSPRQGSYGYTF.

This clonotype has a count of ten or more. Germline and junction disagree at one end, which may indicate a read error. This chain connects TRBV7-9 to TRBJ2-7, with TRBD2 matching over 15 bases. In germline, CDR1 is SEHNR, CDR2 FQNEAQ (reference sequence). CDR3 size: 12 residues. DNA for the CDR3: TGTGCCAGCAGTCCTGGACTAGCGGGGGGGCACTTC. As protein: CASSPGLAGGHF.

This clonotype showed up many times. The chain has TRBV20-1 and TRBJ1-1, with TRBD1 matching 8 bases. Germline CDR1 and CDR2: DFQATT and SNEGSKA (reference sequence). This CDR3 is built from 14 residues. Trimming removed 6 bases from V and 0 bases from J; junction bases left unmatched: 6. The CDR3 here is CSAKQGAMNTEAFF. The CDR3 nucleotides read TGCAGTGCGAAGCAGGGGGCGATGAACACTGAAGCTTTCTTT.

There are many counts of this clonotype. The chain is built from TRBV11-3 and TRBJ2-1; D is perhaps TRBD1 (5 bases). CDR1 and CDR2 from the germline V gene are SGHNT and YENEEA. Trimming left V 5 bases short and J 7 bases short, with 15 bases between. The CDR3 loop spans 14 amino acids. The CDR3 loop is CASSRLFYRNEQFF. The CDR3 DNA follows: TGTGCCAGCAGCCGACTCTTCTACAGGAATGAGCAGTTCTTC.

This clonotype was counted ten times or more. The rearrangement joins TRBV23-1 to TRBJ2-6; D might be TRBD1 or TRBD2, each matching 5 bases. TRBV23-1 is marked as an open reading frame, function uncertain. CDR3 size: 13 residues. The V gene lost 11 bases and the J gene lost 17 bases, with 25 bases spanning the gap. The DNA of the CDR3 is TGCGCCGGCCCGGGGACCTCTGGTCCTGGATTGACTTTC. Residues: CAGPGTSGPGLTF.

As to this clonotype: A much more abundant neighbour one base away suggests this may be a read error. In nucleotides, the CDR3 is TGTGCCAGCAGCATACCGGCCTACAATGAGCAGTTCTTC. The encoded protein is CASSIPAYNEQFF. This sequence joins TRBV7-2 and TRBJ2-1; unclear D gene. V was shortened by 5 bases and J by 2 bases, with 7 bases between the two germline ends. In germline, CDR1 is SGHTA, CDR2 FQGNSA. There are 13 residues in the CDR3.

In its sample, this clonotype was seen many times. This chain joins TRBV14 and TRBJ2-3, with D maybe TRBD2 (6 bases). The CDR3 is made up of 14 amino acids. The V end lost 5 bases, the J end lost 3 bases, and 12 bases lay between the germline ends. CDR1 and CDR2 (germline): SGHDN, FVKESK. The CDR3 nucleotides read TGTGCCAGCAGCTCGCGGGGACGGACAGATACGCAGTATTTT. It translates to CASSSRGRTDTQYF. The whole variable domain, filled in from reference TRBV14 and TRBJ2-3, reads EAGVTQFPSHSVIEKGQTVTLRCDPISGHDNLYWYRRVMGKEIKFLLHFVKESKQDESGMPNNRFLAERTGGTYSTLKVQPAELEDSGVYFCASSSRGRTDTQYFGPGTRLTVL.

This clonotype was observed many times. Written as DNA, the CDR3 is TGTGCCAGCAGTTTAGAGGGGCTGCAAGCTTTCTTT. Translation gives CASSLEGLQAFF. V is TRBV28 and J is TRBJ1-1; TRBD1 might be the D (5 bases). V was cut by 2 bases and J by 9 bases, with 10 bases left in between. Germline V gives CDR1 MDHEN, CDR2 SYDVKM. The CDR3 is 12 amino acids.